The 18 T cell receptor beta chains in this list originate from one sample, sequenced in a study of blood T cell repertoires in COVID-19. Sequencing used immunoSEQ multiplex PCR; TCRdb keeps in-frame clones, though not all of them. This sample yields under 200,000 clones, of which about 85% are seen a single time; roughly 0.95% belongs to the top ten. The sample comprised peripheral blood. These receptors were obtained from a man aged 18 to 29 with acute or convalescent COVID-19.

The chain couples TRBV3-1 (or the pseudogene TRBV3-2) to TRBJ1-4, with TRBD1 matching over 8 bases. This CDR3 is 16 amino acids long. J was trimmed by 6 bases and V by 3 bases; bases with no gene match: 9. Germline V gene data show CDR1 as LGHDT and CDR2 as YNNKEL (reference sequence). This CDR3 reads CASSQGPQGGYEKLFF. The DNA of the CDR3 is TGTGCCAGCAGCCAGGGGCCACAGGGGGGGTATGAAAAACTGTTTTTT.

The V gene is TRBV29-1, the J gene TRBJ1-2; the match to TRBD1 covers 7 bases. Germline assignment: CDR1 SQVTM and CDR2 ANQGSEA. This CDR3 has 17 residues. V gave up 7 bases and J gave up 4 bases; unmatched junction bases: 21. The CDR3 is CSAVEAPNRGRVYGYTF. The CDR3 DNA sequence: TGCAGCGCAGTTGAAGCCCCTAACAGGGGTAGGGTCTATGGCTACACCTTC.

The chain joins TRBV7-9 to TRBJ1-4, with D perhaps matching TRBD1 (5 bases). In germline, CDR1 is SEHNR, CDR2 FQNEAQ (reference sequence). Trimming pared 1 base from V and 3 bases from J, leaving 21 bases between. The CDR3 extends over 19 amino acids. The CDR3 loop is CASSLDRGGALGSNEKLFF. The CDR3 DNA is TGTGCCAGCAGCTTAGACCGGGGAGGGGCCCTGGGGTCTAATGAAAAACTGTTTTTT.

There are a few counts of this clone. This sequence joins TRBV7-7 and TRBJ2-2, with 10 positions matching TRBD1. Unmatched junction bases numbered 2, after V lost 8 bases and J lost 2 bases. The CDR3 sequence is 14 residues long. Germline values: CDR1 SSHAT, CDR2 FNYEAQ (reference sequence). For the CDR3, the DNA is TGTGCCAGCGGACAGGGGGTTAACACCGGGGAGCTGTTTTTT. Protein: CASGQGVNTGELFF.

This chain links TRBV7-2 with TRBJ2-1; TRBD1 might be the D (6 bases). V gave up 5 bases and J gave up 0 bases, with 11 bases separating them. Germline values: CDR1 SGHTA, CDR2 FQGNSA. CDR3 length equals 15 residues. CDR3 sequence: CASSPKDSSYNEQFF. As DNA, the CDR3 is TGTGCCAGCAGCCCCAAGGACAGCTCCTACAATGAGCAGTTCTTC.

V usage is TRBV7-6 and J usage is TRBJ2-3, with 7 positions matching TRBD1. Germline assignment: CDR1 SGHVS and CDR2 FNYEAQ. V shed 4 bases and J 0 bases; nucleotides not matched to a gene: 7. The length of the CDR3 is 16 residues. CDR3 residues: CASSSRTGRSTDTQYF. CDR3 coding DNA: TGTGCCAGCAGCTCGAGGACAGGCCGAAGCACAGATACGCAGTATTTT.

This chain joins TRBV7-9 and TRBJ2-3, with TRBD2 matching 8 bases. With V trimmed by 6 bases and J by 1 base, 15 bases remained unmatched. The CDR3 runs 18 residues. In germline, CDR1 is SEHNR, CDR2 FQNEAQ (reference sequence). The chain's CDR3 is CASRRAGEAGGRTDTQYF. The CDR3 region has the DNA TGTGCCAGCAGGAGAGCGGGGGAGGCGGGTGGACGCACAGATACGCAGTATTTT.

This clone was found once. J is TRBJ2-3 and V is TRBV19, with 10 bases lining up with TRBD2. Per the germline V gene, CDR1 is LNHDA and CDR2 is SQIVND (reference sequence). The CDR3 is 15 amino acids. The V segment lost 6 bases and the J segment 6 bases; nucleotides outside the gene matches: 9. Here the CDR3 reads CASRYSGGAFDTQYF. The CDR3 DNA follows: TGTGCCAGTAGGTACAGCGGGGGGGCATTTGATACGCAGTATTTT.

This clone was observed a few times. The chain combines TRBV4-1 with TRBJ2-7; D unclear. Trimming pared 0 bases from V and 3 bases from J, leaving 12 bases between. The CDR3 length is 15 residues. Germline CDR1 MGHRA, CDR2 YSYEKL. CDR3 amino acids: CASSQDTATHYEQYF. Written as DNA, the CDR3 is TGCGCCAGCAGCCAAGATACCGCTACCCACTACGAGCAGTACTTC.

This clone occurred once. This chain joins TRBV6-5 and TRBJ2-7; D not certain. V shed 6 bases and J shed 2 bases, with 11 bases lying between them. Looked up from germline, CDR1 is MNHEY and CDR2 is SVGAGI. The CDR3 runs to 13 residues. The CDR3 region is CASRRPRTYEQYF. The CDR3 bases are TGTGCCAGCAGGCGTCCTAGGACCTACGAGCAGTACTTC.

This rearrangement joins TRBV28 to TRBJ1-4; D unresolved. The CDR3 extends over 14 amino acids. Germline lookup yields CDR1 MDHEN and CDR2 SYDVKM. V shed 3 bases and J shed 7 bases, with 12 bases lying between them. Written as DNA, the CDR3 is TGTGCCAGCAGTTTGACCGTTCCGGGTGAAAAACTGTTTTTT. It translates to CASSLTVPGEKLFF.

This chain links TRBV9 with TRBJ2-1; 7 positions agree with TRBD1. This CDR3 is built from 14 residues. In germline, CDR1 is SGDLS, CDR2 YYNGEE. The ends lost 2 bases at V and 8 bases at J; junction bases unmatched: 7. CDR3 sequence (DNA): TGTGCCAGCAGCGTGGGACAGCCAGACGATGAGCAGTTCTTC. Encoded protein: CASSVGQPDDEQFF.

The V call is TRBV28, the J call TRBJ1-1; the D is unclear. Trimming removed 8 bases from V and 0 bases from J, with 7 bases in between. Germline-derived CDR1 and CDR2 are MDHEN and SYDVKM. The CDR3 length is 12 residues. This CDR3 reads CASVGMNTEAFF. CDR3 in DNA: TGTGCCAGCGTGGGCATGAACACTGAAGCTTTCTTT.

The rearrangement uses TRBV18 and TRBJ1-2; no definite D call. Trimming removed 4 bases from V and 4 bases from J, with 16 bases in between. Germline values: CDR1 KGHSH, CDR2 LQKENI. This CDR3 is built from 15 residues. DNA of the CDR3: TGTGCCAGCTCACAAAAATTCACATCCTCCTATGGCTACACCTTC. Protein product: CASSQKFTSSYGYTF.

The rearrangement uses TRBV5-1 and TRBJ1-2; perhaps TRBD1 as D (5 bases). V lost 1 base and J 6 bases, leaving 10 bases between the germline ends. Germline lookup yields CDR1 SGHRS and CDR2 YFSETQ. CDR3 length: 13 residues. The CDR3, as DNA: TGCGCCAGCAGCTTGCAGGGTCGTGATGGCTACACCTTC. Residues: CASSLQGRDGYTF.

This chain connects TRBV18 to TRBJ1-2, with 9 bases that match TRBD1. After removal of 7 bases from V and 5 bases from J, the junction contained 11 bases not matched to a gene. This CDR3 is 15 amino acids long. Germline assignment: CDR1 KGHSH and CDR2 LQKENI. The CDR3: CASFARTGDGYGYTF. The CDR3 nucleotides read TGTGCCAGCTTCGCCCGGACAGGGGATGGGTATGGCTACACCTTC.

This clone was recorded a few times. CDR3 nucleotide sequence: TGTGCCAGCAGCCCCAGGACTAGCGGGGGATACGAGCAGTACGTC. It encodes CASSPRTSGGYEQYV. The V gene is TRBV2, the J gene TRBJ2-7; 13 nucleotides agree with TRBD2. Germline trimming cut 6 bases from V and 4 bases from J; bases unmatched to any gene: 6. The CDR3 sequence is 15 residues long. The germline gives CDR1 SNHLY, CDR2 FYNNEI.

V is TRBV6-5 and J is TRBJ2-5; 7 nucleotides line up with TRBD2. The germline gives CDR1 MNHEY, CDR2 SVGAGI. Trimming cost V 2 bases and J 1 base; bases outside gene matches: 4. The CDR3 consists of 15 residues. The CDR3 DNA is TGTGCCAGCAGTTACGGGGGGGAGCTCCAAGAGACCCAGTACTTC. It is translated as CASSYGGELQETQYF.